The T cell receptor beta chain under discussion was sequenced for a study of cytomegalovirus exposure and HLA in healthy donors. Regarding the study as a whole: About 180 TCR beta chains were listed as cytomegalovirus-associated. A missense DCLRE1C variant was associated with V- and J-gene trimming of TCR beta chains in a later analysis, and an independent cohort replicated the association.

Use of 60 Vbeta and 13 Jbeta primers characterized the PCR. Sequencing used immunoSEQ multiplex PCR; TCRdb keeps in-frame clones, though not all of them. The repertoire holds tens of thousands of clones, with roughly 79% as singletons. Comments on this clone: Its matching antigen is unknown.

Germline CDR1 and CDR2: SGHRS and YFSETQ. The ends lost 2 bases at V and 2 bases at J; junction bases unmatched: 15. This CDR3 region has 19 residues. This TCR derives from a man between 40 and 49 years old in good health and CMV-seronegative. This chain links TRBV5-1 with TRBJ2-7; 11 bases are a match to TRBD2. Sequencing was carried out using PBMCs. The CDR3: CASSLGTSGSAQAPYEQYF. As DNA, the CDR3 is TGCGCCAGCAGCTTAGGTACTAGCGGGAGTGCACAGGCCCCCTACGAGCAGTACTTC.